The TCR beta chain described here comes from a study of T cell changes during pregnancy in multiple sclerosis. Sequenced by immunoSEQ multiplex PCR; TCRdb stores in-frame clones only, minus some. The data contain around 60,000 clones, about 90% of them singletons. With V trimmed by 3 bases and J by 4 bases, 12 bases remained unmatched. This CDR3 contains 17 residues. Germline CDR1 is SGHKS and CDR2 is YYEKEE (reference sequence). The chain recombines TRBV5-5 with TRBJ2-3; 9 positions match TRBD2. The source was CD4+ T cells from peripheral blood mononuclear cells, collected after pregnancy. This receptor was identified in a female donor in good health, enrolled as a control in a pregnancy study. CDR3 in amino acids: CASSWIRGGGGADTQYF. Here the CDR3 DNA reads TGTGCCAGCAGCTGGATACGTGGCGGGGGGGGCGCAGATACGCAGTATTTT.